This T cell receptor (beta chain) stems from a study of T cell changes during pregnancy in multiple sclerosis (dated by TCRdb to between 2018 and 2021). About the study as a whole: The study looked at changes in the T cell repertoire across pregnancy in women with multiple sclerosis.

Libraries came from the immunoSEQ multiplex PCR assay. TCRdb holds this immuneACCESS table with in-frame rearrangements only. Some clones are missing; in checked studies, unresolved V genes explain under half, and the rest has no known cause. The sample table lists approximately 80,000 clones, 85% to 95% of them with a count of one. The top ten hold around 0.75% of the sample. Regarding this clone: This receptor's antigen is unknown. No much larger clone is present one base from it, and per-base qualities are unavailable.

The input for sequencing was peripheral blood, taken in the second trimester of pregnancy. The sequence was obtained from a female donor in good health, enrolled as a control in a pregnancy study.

The DNA reads TGCAGCTCGACAGGGTCCTTGAACACTGAAGCTTTCTTT. It translates as CSSTGSLNTEAFF. The sequence joins TRBV29-1 to TRBJ1-1; 7 bases in the junction line up with TRBD1. In the germline V gene, CDR1 corresponds to SQVTM and CDR2 to ANQGSEA. Spanning cysteine to phenylalanine, the CDR3 consists of 13 amino acids. Left in the record is the CDR3 DNA by itself, 39 bases read in frame from the first base. From V the trimming removes 8 bases and from J it removes 0 bases, while the gene matches leave 6 bases of the junction unaccounted for.